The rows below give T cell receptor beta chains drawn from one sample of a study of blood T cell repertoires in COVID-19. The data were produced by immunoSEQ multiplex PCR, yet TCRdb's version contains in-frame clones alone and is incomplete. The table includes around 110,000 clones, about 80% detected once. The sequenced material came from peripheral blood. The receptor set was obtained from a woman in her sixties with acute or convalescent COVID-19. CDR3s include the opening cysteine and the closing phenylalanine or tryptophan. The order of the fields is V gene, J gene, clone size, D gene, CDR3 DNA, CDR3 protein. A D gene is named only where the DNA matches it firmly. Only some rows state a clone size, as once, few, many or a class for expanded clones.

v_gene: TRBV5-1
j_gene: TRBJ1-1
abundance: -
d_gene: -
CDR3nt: TGCGCCAGCAGCTTGGGACCCGAGGACACTGAAGCTTTCTTT
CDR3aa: CASSLGPEDTEAFF

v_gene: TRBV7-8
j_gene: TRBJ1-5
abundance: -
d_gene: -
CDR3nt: TGTGCCAGCAGCCGCTTTCGCGATCAGCCCCAGCATTTT
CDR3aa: CASSRFRDQPQHF

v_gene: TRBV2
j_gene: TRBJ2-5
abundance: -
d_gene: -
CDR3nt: TGTGCCAGCAGTGAGCTACTTTTCCAAGAGACCCAGTACTTC
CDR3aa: CASSELLFQETQYF

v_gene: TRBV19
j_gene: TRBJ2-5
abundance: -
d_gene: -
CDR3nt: TGTGCCAGTAGTATAGATCAGGCAGGGGTAGGAGAGACCCAGTACTTC
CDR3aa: CASSIDQAGVGETQYF

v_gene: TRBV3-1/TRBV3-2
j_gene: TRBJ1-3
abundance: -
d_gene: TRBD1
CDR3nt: TGTGCCGCCGGGATCGGGACAGGCTCTGGAAACACCATATATTTT
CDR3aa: CAAGIGTGSGNTIYF

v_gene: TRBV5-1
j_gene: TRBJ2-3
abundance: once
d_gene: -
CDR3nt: TGCGCCAGCAGCTTGGCCGTCCAGGGTGGAGATACGCAGTATTTT
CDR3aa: CASSLAVQGGDTQYF

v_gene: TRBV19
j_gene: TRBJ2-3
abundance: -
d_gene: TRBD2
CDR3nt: TGTGCCAGTAGTCCGACGGGGGGGCGCAAGGGAGATACGCAGTATTTT
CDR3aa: CASSPTGGRKGDTQYF

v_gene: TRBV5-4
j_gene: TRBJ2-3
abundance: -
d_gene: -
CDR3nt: TGTGCCAGCAGCTCCCTGCCTGGGGACACTAGCACAGATACGCAGTATTTT
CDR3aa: CASSSLPGDTSTDTQYF

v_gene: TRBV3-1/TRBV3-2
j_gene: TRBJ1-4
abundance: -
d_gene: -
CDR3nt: TGTGCCAGCAGCCAAGATCTCAGACTAGGTGAAAAACTGTTTTTT
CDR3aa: CASSQDLRLGEKLFF

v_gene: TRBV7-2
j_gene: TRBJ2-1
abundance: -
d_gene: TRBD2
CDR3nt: TGTGCCAGCAGCTTAGCCACTAGCGGGGTTGAGCAGTTCTTC
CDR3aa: CASSLATSGVEQFF

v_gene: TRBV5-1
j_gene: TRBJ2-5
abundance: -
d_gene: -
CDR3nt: TGCGCCAGCAGCTTGTCGGGAGAGACCCAGTACTTC
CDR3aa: CASSLSGETQYF

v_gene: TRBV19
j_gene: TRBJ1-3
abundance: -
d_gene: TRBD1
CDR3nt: TGTGCCAGTAGTGCAGGGACAGACTCTGGAAACACCATATATTTT
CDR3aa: CASSAGTDSGNTIYF

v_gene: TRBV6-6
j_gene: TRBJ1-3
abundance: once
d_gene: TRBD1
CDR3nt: TGTGCCAGCAGTACCAGGGGGCGCGGTGGAAACACCATATATTTT
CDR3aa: CASSTRGRGGNTIYF

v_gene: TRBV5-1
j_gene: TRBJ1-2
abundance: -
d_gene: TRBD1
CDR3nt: TGCGCCAGCAGCCCCGAAGGGGGCGGCTATGGCTACACCTTC
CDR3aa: CASSPEGGGYGYTF

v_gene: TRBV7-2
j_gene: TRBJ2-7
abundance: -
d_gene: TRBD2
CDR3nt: TGTGCCAGCACCCCGGGCGGGAGGATCTACGAGCAGTACTTC
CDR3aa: CASTPGGRIYEQYF

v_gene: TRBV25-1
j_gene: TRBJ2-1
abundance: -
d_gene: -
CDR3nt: TGTGCCAGTACCCCCGGGGGTAGCTCCTACAATGAGCAGTTCTTC
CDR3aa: CASTPGGSSYNEQFF

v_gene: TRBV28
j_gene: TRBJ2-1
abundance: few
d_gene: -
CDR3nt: TGTGCCAGCAGTTTCTCAAGCGGACCGTTAAACAATGAGCAGTTCTTC
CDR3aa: CASSFSSGPLNNEQFF

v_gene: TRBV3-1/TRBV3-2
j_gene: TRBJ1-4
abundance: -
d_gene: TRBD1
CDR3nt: TGTGCCAGCAGCCAAGGGAGAGACAGGGGTAGGGCTAATGAAAAACTGTTTTTT
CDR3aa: CASSQGRDRGRANEKLFF

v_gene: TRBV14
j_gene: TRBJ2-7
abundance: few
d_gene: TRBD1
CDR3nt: TGTGCCAGCAGCCAAGAAAGATGGGACAGGGGATCCCACGAGCAGTACTTC
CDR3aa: CASSQERWDRGSHEQYF

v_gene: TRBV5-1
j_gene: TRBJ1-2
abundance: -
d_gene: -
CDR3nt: TGCGCCAGCAGCTTGGCCCGGGGGGAAGGAGGGGGCTACACCTTC
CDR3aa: CASSLARGEGGGYTF

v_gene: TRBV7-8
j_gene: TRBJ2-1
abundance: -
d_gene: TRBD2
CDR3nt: TGTGCCAGCAGCTTAGTCGCTAGCGGCTACAATGAGCAGTTCTTC
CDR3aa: CASSLVASGYNEQFF

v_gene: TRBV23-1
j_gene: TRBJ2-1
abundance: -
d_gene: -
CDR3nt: TGCGCCAGCAGTACCCCCGTAGACGGGAAACCCTACAATGAGCAGTTCTTC
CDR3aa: CASSTPVDGKPYNEQFF

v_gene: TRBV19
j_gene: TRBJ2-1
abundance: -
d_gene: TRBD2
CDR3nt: TGTGCCAGTAGTCCCGATATAGCGGGGGGGATCGGTGAGCAGTTCTTC
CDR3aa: CASSPDIAGGIGEQFF

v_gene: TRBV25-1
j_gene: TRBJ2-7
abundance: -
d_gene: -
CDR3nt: TGTGCCAGCAGTGAATACAGGGATTCGGGCGAGCAGTACTTC
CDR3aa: CASSEYRDSGEQYF

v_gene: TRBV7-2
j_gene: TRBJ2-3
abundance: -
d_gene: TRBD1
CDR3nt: TGTGCCAGCAGCTTCGACAGGGCGACAGATACGCAGTATTTT
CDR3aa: CASSFDRATDTQYF

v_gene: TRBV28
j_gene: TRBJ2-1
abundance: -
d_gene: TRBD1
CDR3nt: TGTGCCAGCACCTCCCGAGGACAGGGGCAGGATGAGCAGTTCTTC
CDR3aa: CASTSRGQGQDEQFF

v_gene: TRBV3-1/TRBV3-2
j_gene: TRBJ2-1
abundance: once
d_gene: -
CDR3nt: TGTGCCAGCAGCCCGAAGGGGGGGGGTTCCTACAATGAGCAGTTCTTC
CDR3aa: CASSPKGGGSYNEQFF

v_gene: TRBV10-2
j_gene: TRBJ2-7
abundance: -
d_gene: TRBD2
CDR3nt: TGCGCCAGCAGTCGGACTAGCGGGTCGTCCGAGCAGTACTTC
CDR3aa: CASSRTSGSSEQYF

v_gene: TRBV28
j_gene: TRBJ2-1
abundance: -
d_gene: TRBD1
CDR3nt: TGTGCCAGCAGTTTTTGGGACAGGGAGTACAATGAGCAGTTCTTC
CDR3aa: CASSFWDREYNEQFF

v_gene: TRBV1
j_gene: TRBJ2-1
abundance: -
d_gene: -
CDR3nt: TGCACCAGCAGCCAAGATTTGACAGGGGGTTACAATGAGCAGTTCTTC
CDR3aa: CTSSQDLTGGYNEQFF

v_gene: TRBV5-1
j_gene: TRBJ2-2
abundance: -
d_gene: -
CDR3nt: TGCGCCAGCAGCCCACCCTCCGGGGCGAACACCGGGGAGCTGTTTTTT
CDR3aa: CASSPPSGANTGELFF

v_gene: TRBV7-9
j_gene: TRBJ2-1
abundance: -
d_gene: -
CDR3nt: TGTGCCAGCAGCCCCTCTAGCGCGAAGCAGTTCTTC
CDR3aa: CASSPSSAKQFF

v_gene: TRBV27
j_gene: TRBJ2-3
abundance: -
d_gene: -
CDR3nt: TGTGCCAGCCAAATCTATTCGAGCACAGATACGCAGTATTTT
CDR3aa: CASQIYSSTDTQYF

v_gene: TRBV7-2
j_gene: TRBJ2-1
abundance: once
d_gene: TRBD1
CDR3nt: TGTGCCAGCAGCCAACAGGGGGCCGGAGGTGGTGAGCAGTTCTTC
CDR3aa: CASSQQGAGGGEQFF

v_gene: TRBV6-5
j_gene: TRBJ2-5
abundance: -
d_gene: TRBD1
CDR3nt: TGTGCCAGTGGACGGGTGCAGGGGGCAGGGGAGACCCAGTACTTC
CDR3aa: CASGRVQGAGETQYF

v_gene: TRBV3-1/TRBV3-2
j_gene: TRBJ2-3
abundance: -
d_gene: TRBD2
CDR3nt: TGTGCCAGCAGCCCCAGGACTAGCGGGAGGGCTTCCACAGATACGCAGTATTTT
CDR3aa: CASSPRTSGRASTDTQYF

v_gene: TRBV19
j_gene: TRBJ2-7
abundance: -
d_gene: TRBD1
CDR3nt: TGTGCCAGTAGCAGGGGACAGTCCTACGAGCAGTACTTC
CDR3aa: CASSRGQSYEQYF

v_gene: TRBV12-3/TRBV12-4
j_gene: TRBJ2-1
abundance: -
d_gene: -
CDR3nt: TGTGCCAGCAGTGGGTTACAGAGTCATGAGCAGTTCTTC
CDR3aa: CASSGLQSHEQFF

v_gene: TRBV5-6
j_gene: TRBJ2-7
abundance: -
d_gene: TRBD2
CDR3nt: TGTGCCAGCAGCGAGGGACTAGCGGGAGGAATCTACGAGCAGTACTTC
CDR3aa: CASSEGLAGGIYEQYF

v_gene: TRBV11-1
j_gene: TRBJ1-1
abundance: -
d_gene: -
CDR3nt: TGTGCCAGCAGCCAGGGAGGGGGCACTGAAGCTTTCTTT
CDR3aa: CASSQGGGTEAFF

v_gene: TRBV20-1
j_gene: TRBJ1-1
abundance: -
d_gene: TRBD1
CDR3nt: TGCAGTGGGGGCAGGGGGACTGAAGCTTTCTTT
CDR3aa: CSGGRGTEAFF